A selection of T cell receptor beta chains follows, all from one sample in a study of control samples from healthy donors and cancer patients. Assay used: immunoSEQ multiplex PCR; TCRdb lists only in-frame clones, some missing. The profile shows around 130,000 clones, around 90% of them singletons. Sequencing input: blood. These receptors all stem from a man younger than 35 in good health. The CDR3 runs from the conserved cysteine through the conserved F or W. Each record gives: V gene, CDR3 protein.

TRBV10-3,CAISDPLAGGGTDTQYF
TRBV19,CASSINSKFSYEQYF
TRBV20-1,CSASRSPLHF
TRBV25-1,CASSEFGGATNEKLFF
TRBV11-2,CASSLTLDTEAFF
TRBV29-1,CSVEREGPDTQYF
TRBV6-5,CASSLTGSTGELFF
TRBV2,CASSEVGATNEKLFF
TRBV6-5,CASSYTGSSYNEQFF
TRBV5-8,CASSWGPVNQPQHF
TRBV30,CAWSRTGGFEKLFF
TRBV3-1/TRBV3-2,CASSQKVQSGQFF
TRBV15,CATSRDRDLSPPYEQYF
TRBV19,CASSPRGSSNQPQHF
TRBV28,CAIGQGRTEAFF
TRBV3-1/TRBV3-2,CASALGYSNEKLFF
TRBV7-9,CASSLSGANEKLFF
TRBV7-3,CASSLLDGINEQFF
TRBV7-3,CASSLSGFGSPLHF
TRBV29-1,CSAPQVPRTDTQYF